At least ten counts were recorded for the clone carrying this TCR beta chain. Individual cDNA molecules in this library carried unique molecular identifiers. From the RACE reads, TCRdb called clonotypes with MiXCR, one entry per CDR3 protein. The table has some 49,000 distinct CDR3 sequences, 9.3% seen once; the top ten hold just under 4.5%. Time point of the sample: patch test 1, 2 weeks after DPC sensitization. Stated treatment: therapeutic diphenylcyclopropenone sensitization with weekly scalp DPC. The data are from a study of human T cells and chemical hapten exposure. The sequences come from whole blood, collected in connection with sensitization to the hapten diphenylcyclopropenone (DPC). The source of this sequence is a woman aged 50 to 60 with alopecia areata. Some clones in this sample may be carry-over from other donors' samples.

The CDR3 DNA follows: TGTGCCACGGGGTGGGGATCCGAGTACTTC. It codes for CATGWGSEYF. The gene calls are TRBV28 and TRBJ2-7, with TRBD2 as a possible D gene (5 bases). V lost 10 bases and J 11 bases, leaving 15 bases between the germline ends. Germline assignment: CDR1 MDHEN and CDR2 SYDVKM. CDR3 length: 10 amino acids.